This TCR beta chain came from a study of breast tumors, draining lymph nodes, adjacent tissues. The CDR3 totals 15 residues. Looked up from germline, CDR1 is SGHNT and CDR2 is YENEEA. Trimming took off 8 bases at V and 3 bases at J, with 19 bases between the two ends. Study results and caveats: Data only fit, rather than demonstrated, lymph node origin of most tumor T cells. Tumors had less TCR diversity than lymph nodes, more than nontumor tissue.

TCRdb called the multiplex PCR reads again in MiXCR, with one record for every CDR3 protein. The table shows more than 12,000 distinct CDR3 sequences, with around 50% occurring only once. This clonotype has a count of ten or more. The antigen is not known. Just one base apart from a much larger clone, this may be a read error. This chain links TRBV11-3 with TRBJ2-5, with D perhaps TRBD2 (6 bases). The sequencing input was tumor-adjacent breast tissue. The sequence was obtained from a female donor with breast cancer. Some clones in this sample may be carry-over from other donors' samples. In nucleotides, the CDR3 is TGTGCCAGCTCGAACGGGAGAGGGGCCAAAGAGACCCAGTACTTC. Translated: CASSNGRGAKETQYF. The variable domain in full, completed from reference TRBV11-3 and TRBJ2-5, reads EAGVVQSPRYKIIEKKQPVAFWCNPISGHNTLYWYLQNLGQGPELLIRYENEEAVDDSQLPKDRFSAERLKGVDSTLKIQPAELGDSAVYLCASSNGRGAKETQYFGPGTRLLVL.